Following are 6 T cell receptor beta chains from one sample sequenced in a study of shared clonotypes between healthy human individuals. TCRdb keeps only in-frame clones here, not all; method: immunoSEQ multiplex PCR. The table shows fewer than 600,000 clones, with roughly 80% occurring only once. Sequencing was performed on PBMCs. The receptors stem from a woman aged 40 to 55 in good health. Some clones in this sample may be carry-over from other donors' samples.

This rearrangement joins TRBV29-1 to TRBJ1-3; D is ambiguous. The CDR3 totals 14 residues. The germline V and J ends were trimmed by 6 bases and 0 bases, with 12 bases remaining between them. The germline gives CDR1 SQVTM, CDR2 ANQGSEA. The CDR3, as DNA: TGCAGCGTGATTCCCGGGTCCTCTGGAAACACCATATATTTT. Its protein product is CSVIPGSSGNTIYF. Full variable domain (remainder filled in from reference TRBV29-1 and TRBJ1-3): SAVISQKPSRDICQRGTSLTIQCQVDSQVTMMFWYRQQPGQSLTLIATANQGSEATYESGFVIDKFPISRPNLTFSTLTVSNMSPEDSSIYLCSVIPGSSGNTIYFGEGSWLTVV.

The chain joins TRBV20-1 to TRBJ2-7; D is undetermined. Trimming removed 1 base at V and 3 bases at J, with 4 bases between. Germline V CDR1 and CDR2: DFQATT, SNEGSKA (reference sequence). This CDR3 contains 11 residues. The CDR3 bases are TGCAGTGCTAGAGCTAACTACGAGCAGTACTTC. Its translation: CSARANYEQYF.

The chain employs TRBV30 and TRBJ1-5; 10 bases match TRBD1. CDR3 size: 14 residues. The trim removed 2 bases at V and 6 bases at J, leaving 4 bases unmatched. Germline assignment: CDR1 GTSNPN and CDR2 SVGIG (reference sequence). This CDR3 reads CAWSSGTGVQPQHF. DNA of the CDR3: TGTGCCTGGAGTTCCGGGACAGGGGTTCAGCCCCAGCATTTT.

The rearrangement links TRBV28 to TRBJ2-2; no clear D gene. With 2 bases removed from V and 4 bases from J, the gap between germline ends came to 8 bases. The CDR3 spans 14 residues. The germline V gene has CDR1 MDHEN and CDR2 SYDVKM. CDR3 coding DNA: TGTGCCAGCAGTTTAGGGGAAATCACCGGGGAGCTGTTTTTT. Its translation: CASSLGEITGELFF.

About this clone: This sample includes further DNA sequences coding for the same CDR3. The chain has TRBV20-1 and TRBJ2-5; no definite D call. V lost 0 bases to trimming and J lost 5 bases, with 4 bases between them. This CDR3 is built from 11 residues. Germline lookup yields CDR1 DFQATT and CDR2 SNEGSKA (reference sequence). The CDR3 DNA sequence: TGCAGTGCTAGAGATCGGGAGACCCAGTACTTC. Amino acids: CSARDRETQYF.

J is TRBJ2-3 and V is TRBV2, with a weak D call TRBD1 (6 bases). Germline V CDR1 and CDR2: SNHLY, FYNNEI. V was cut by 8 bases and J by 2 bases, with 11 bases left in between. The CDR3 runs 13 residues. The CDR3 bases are TGTGCCAGCCTGACAGGACCCACAGATACGCAGTATTTT. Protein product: CASLTGPTDTQYF.